One and the same sample provided the 32 T cell receptor beta chains below, sequenced in a study of identical twins. TCRdb redid the calling of the 5' RACE reads with MiXCR, one entry per CDR3 protein. The data show roughly 630,000 distinct CDR3 sequences, 7% to 7.5% seen once. These data also formed part of another study, on yellow fever vaccine responses in identical twins.

The specimen sequenced was PBMCs. These TCRs come from a woman aged 18-29 years in good health.

This CDR3 reads CASSGAGARRNEQFF. Here the CDR3 DNA reads TGTGCCAGCAGTGGAGCGGGAGCGCGCCGGAATGAGCAGTTCTTC. The chain has TRBV28 and TRBJ2-1, with TRBD2 matching 8 bases. CDR1 is MDHEN and CDR2 is SYDVKM in the germline V gene. J gave up 7 bases and V 5 bases, and 10 bases lay outside the gene matches. The CDR3 is made up of 15 amino acids.

This chain links TRBV5-1 with TRBJ2-1; 7 bases align to TRBD2. With V trimmed by 1 base and J by 8 bases, 18 bases remained unmatched. The V gene's germline CDR1 is SGHRS and CDR2 YFSETQ. This CDR3 contains 18 residues. The CDR3 region is CASSLFLAAISSSDEQFF. In DNA form, the CDR3 reads TGCGCCAGCAGCTTGTTCCTAGCGGCTATATCCTCCAGCGATGAGCAGTTCTTC.

This clonotype was seen more than once but under ten times. The chain combines TRBV20-1 with TRBJ1-1; D gene unclear. The ends were cut back, 1 base at V and 3 bases at J, with 18 bases in the middle. Germline V gives CDR1 DFQATT, CDR2 SNEGSKA (reference sequence). The CDR3 has 16 amino acids. The chain's CDR3 is CSARALTRVLDTEAFF. CDR3 DNA sequence: TGCAGTGCTAGAGCCCTGACAAGGGTTTTGGACACTGAAGCTTTCTTT.

This rearrangement joins TRBV6-2 or TRBV6-3 to TRBJ2-1, with TRBD2 matching over 9 bases. This CDR3 is 22 amino acids long. The V segment lost 2 bases and the J segment 1 base; nucleotides outside the gene matches: 21. Germline loops: CDR1 MNHEY, CDR2 SVGEGT. CDR3 in amino acids: CASSYPKPASGMIFGSYNEQFF. CDR3 coding DNA: TGTGCCAGCAGTTACCCCAAACCGGCTAGCGGGATGATTTTTGGGTCCTACAATGAGCAGTTCTTC.

V and J are TRBV5-1 and TRBJ2-4, with 7 bases matching TRBD1. The CDR3 runs 15 residues. The germline gives CDR1 SGHRS, CDR2 YFSETQ. J gave up 1 base and V 3 bases, and 4 bases lay outside the gene matches. The chain's CDR3 is CASSSAGGAKNIQYF. In nucleotides, the CDR3 is TGCGCCAGCAGCTCTGCAGGGGGTGCCAAAAACATTCAGTACTTC. Drawing the rest from reference TRBV5-1 and TRBJ2-4, the complete variable domain is KAGVTQTPRYLIKTRGQQVTLSCSPISGHRSVSWYQQTPGQGLQFLFEYFSETQRNKGNFPGRFSGRQFSNSRSEMNVSTLELGDSALYLCASSSAGGAKNIQYFGAGTRLSVL.

Many counts were recorded for this clonotype. V usage is TRBV3-1 and J usage is TRBJ2-2; 14 bases line up with TRBD2. Unmatched junction bases numbered 10, after V lost 4 bases and J lost 0 bases. CDR1 LGHDT and CDR2 YNNKEL come from the germline V gene (reference sequence). The CDR3 is made up of 20 amino acids. CDR3 in amino acids: CASSRVPGLAGATNTGELFF. CDR3 DNA: TGTGCCAGCAGCCGGGTACCGGGACTAGCGGGGGCCACGAACACCGGGGAGCTGTTTTTT.

This clonotype was found a few times. This chain uses TRBV23-1 with TRBJ2-7; a weak D match, TRBD2 (5 bases). TRBV23-1 is identified as an open reading frame with a role that is uncertain. V was pared by 4 bases and J by 1 base, with 23 bases between. CDR3 length: 18 amino acids. CDR3 nucleotide sequence: TGCGCCAGCAGTCTCGCACGGAGGCTACAGCTGGTATCCTACGAGCAGTACGTC. Amino acids: CASSLARRLQLVSYEQYV.

This clonotype was seen only a few times. The J gene is TRBJ2-3, the V gene TRBV5-1; TRBD2 matches 8 bases. The V and J ends lost 4 bases and 2 bases, in that order; junction bases with no gene match: 12. The length of the CDR3 is 17 residues. CDR1 and CDR2 from the germline V gene are SGHRS and YFSETQ. CDR3 sequence reads: CASSPRSGGPTTDTQYF. The CDR3 nucleotides are TGCGCCAGCAGCCCTCGATCGGGGGGGCCTACCACAGATACGCAGTATTTT.

J is TRBJ2-1 and V is TRBV7-9; D is uncertain. The CDR3 runs 12 residues. V was cut by 8 bases and J by 9 bases, with 14 bases left in between. Germline loops: CDR1 SEHNR, CDR2 FQNEAQ (reference sequence). The CDR3 is CASSAGFSEQFF. The CDR3 DNA reads as TGTGCCAGCTCCGCCGGTTTTAGTGAGCAGTTCTTC.

This clonotype has at least ten counts. The chain employs TRBV18 and TRBJ2-7; D call uncertain. V lost 3 bases, J lost 2 bases, and 8 bases lay in between. Looked up from germline, CDR1 is KGHSH and CDR2 is LQKENI. CDR3 length: 13 residues. The CDR3 DNA is TGTGCCAGCTCACCTCGGCAAACCTACGAGCAGTACTTC. It encodes CASSPRQTYEQYF.

This clonotype was seen repeatedly, ten times or more. The rearrangement joins TRBV5-1 to TRBJ2-3; 9 nucleotides align to TRBD1. The CDR3 loop spans 16 amino acids. Germline CDR1 is SGHRS and CDR2 is YFSETQ. Unmatched junction bases numbered 13, after V lost 3 bases and J lost 8 bases. CDR3 coding DNA: TGCGCCAGCAGCTCGAATGCGGGACAGGGCTTGGGTACGCAGTATTTT. The encoded protein is CASSSNAGQGLGTQYF.

This clonotype came up a few times. The genes are TRBV28 and TRBJ2-5, with D perhaps matching TRBD1 or TRBD2 (5 bases each). With 5 bases removed from V and 5 bases from J, the gap between germline ends came to 18 bases. This CDR3 comprises 15 residues. Germline loops: CDR1 MDHEN, CDR2 SYDVKM. CDR3 residues: CASSEGPPWGETQYF. The CDR3 DNA sequence: TGTGCCAGCAGTGAGGGACCCCCCTGGGGCGAGACCCAGTACTTC.

This chain joins TRBV28 and TRBJ2-1, with 7 nucleotides matching TRBD2. The CDR3 has 15 residues. Per germline, CDR1 MDHEN and CDR2 SYDVKM. The V gene end was trimmed by 2 bases and the J gene end by 8 bases; junction bases not matched to a gene: 9. The CDR3 protein is CASSLGTTAVDEQFF. CDR3 coding DNA: TGTGCCAGCAGTTTAGGGACTACAGCAGTCGATGAGCAGTTCTTC.

This clonotype was seen many times. A junction boundary mismatches the germline segment, possibly from a read error. V gene TRBV2 combines with J gene TRBJ2-7; 8 positions agree with TRBD1. Germline values: CDR1 SNHLY, CDR2 FYNNEI. CDR3 size: 15 residues. The CDR3 DNA reads TGTGCCAGCAGTAACGACCGGGACAGGCGAAAACTCGGGCACTTC. Translating gives CASSNDRDRRKLGHF.

There are a few counts of this clonotype. The genes are TRBV5-1 and TRBJ2-5, with D uncertain. The V end lost 3 bases, the J end lost 1 base, and 4 bases lay between the germline ends. This CDR3 region has 12 residues. Germline V gene lookup returns CDR1 SGHRS and CDR2 YFSETQ. The CDR3 DNA is TGCGCCAGCAGCTACCCCCAAGAGACCCAGTACTTC. This translates into CASSYPQETQYF.

There are a few counts of this clonotype. The J gene is TRBJ2-7, the V gene TRBV6-1; tentative D call: TRBD1 (5 bases). The V end was cut by 8 bases, the J end by 4 bases, with 15 bases between. This CDR3 is 13 amino acids long. CDR1 and CDR2 from the germline V gene are MNHNS and SASEGT. The CDR3 region is CASAARVLYEQYF. CDR3 sequence (DNA): TGTGCCAGCGCCGCCAGGGTCTTGTACGAGCAGTACTTC.

This clonotype was counted many times. This chain links TRBV27 with TRBJ2-4, with D hard to call. Trimming removed 4 bases from V and 6 bases from J, with 10 bases in between. CDR1 is MNHEY, CDR2 SMNVEV, per germline (reference sequence). This CDR3 is 13 amino acids long. CDR3 amino acids: CASSSATPNIQYF. CDR3 DNA sequence: TGTGCCAGCAGTTCTGCGACACCAAACATTCAGTACTTC.

In its sample, this clonotype was seen many times. V gene TRBV20-1 combines with J gene TRBJ1-1; 7 bases agree with TRBD1. V lost 3 bases, J lost 1 base, and 5 bases stayed unmatched. Germline V gives CDR1 DFQATT, CDR2 SNEGSKA (reference sequence). The CDR3 contains 14 residues. In DNA form, the CDR3 reads TGCAGTGCTAGCTTTTACAGGGGGAACACTGAAGCTTTCTTT. Translated: CSASFYRGNTEAFF.

This clonotype occurred many times. The chain couples TRBV7-8 to TRBJ2-3, with 8 nucleotides matching TRBD2. The CDR3 has 16 residues. The junction had 3 bases not matched to a gene; V was cut back by 0 bases and J by 1 base. The germline V gene has CDR1 SGHVS and CDR2 FQNEAQ. DNA for the CDR3: TGTGCCAGCAGCTTAGCACTAGCGGCCCGCACAGATACGCAGTATTTT. Encoded protein: CASSLALAARTDTQYF.

J is TRBJ2-1 and V is TRBV5-1; 10 bases line up with TRBD1. Germline CDR1 is SGHRS and CDR2 is YFSETQ. The CDR3 has 14 residues. After removal of 4 bases from V and 7 bases from J, the junction contained 5 bases not matched to a gene. DNA for the CDR3: TGCGCCAGCAGCCTCCCGGGACAGGGGAATGAGCAGTTCTTC. This translates into CASSLPGQGNEQFF. Together with reference TRBV5-1 and TRBJ2-1, the CDR3 gives the full variable domain: KAGVTQTPRYLIKTRGQQVTLSCSPISGHRSVSWYQQTPGQGLQFLFEYFSETQRNKGNFPGRFSGRQFSNSRSEMNVSTLELGDSALYLCASSLPGQGNEQFFGPGTRLTVL.

This clonotype was detected many times. The V gene is TRBV7-2, the J gene TRBJ1-5; D call uncertain. This CDR3 has 16 residues. V was trimmed by 0 bases and J by 0 bases, leaving 9 bases between them. The germline gives CDR1 SGHTA, CDR2 FQGNSA. In DNA form, the CDR3 reads TGTGCCAGCAGCTTAGCTGCCGGTATTAGCAATCAGCCCCAGCATTTT. Translation gives CASSLAAGISNQPQHF.

Comment on this clonotype: This may be a read error: a much more frequent sequence differs by one nucleotide. This chain links TRBV29-1 with TRBJ2-1; 9 bases are a match to TRBD1. The germline CDR1 and CDR2 sequences are SQVTM and ANQGSEA. There are 13 residues in the CDR3. Trimming took 6 bases from V and 2 from J; bases not matched to a gene: 2. The DNA of the CDR3 is TGCAGCGTAAGGACAGGGGCCTACAATGAGCAGTTCTTC. Translated, it gives CSVRTGAYNEQFF.

The gene calls are TRBV11-2 and TRBJ2-5; D is tentatively TRBD1 or TRBD2 (5 bases each). CDR3 length equals 15 residues. Between the trimmed V and J ends, which lost 3 bases and 1 base, there was a span of 12 bases. Germline CDR1 reads SGHAT; CDR2 reads FQNNGV. The CDR3 DNA reads as TGTGCCAGCAGCTTCGAGGGGCCGATCCAAGAGACCCAGTACTTC. As protein: CASSFEGPIQETQYF.

The V gene is TRBV5-1, the J gene TRBJ2-5, with a tentative D call TRBD1 (6 bases). CDR3 length: 14 amino acids. The germline V gene encodes CDR1 SGHRS and CDR2 YFSETQ. Between the trimmed V and J ends, which lost 1 base and 4 bases, there was a span of 11 bases. The CDR3 nucleotides are TGCGCCAGCAGCTTGTACAGGGTTGGAGAGACCCAGTACTTC. This encodes CASSLYRVGETQYF. The full variable domain, in which reference TRBV5-1 and TRBJ2-5 provide the parts outside the CDR3, is KAGVTQTPRYLIKTRGQQVTLSCSPISGHRSVSWYQQTPGQGLQFLFEYFSETQRNKGNFPGRFSGRQFSNSRSEMNVSTLELGDSALYLCASSLYRVGETQYFGPGTRLLVL.

The V gene is TRBV9, the J gene TRBJ1-4; the D gene is possibly TRBD1 (6 bases). The CDR3 is 17 amino acids. Germline V CDR1 and CDR2: SGDLS, YYNGEE. V lost 0 bases to trimming and J lost 4 bases, with 16 bases between them. The CDR3 nucleotides read TGTGCCAGCAGCGTAGGTGAAGGACAGCTACTTAATGAAAAACTGTTTTTT. Translated: CASSVGEGQLLNEKLFF.

This clonotype was seen repeatedly, ten times or more. The chain couples TRBV6-1 to TRBJ1-5; TRBD1 aligns across 8 bases. Germline V gene data show CDR1 as MNHNS and CDR2 as SASEGT. This CDR3 contains 14 residues. With V trimmed by 4 bases and J by 4 bases, 3 bases remained unmatched. The CDR3 sequence is CASSGRDRNQPQHF. CDR3 DNA: TGTGCCAGCAGTGGAAGGGACAGGAATCAGCCCCAGCATTTT.

This clonotype was detected ten times or more. The chain combines TRBV7-2 with TRBJ1-1; a possible D gene is TRBD1 (6 bases). CDR1 is SGHTA, CDR2 FQGNSA, per germline. The length of the CDR3 is 15 residues. Trimming removed 5 bases at V and 0 bases at J, with 13 bases between. CDR3 coding DNA: TGTGCCAGCAGCCTGACCGGGACACTGAACACTGAAGCTTTCTTT. This codes for CASSLTGTLNTEAFF.

The rearrangement joins TRBV5-1 to TRBJ2-5; 8 bases agree with TRBD1. V shed 2 bases, J shed 4 bases, and the junction held 7 bases outside the gene matches. The germline V gene encodes CDR1 SGHRS and CDR2 YFSETQ. The CDR3 is made up of 15 amino acids. CDR3 amino acids: CASSFTGQVAETQYF. The DNA of the CDR3 is TGCGCCAGCAGCTTCACGGGACAGGTGGCAGAGACCCAGTACTTC.

The chain recombines TRBV12-3 or TRBV12-4 with TRBJ1-1; 7 bases line up with TRBD1. This CDR3 is 14 amino acids long. The ends lost 6 bases at V and 1 base at J; junction bases unmatched: 5. CDR3 protein: CASRRGGRNTEAFF. Written as DNA, the CDR3 is TGTGCCAGCAGAAGAGGGGGCAGGAACACTGAAGCTTTCTTT.

This clonotype showed up just a few times. The CDR3 is CASSSPGGYEQYF. In nucleotides, the CDR3 is TGTGCCAGCAGTTCCCCAGGGGGCTACGAGCAGTACTTC. This chain connects TRBV28 to TRBJ2-7; 7 nucleotides line up with TRBD1. V trimming: 4 bases; J trimming: 3 bases; junction bases outside the gene matches: 3. The CDR3 length is 13 residues. Germline loops: CDR1 MDHEN, CDR2 SYDVKM.

This clonotype has at least ten counts. The CDR3 nucleotides read TGCGCCAGCAGCTTGATTGCTGCAGGGGCACCGGCAGATACGCAGTATTTT. Protein product: CASSLIAAGAPADTQYF. V usage is TRBV5-1 and J usage is TRBJ2-3, with D perhaps TRBD1 (6 bases). The length of the CDR3 is 17 residues. With 1 base removed from V and 4 bases from J, the gap between germline ends came to 19 bases. Germline V CDR1 and CDR2: SGHRS, YFSETQ.

This clonotype was detected a few times. The V call is TRBV6-1, the J call TRBJ2-3; 13 bases are shared with TRBD2. The CDR3 loop spans 16 amino acids. The germline V gene has CDR1 MNHNS and CDR2 SASEGT. After removal of 6 bases from V and 6 bases from J, the junction contained 9 bases not matched to a gene. The CDR3 DNA reads TGTGCCAGCAGACGGGTGACTAGCGGGGGGTTGGATACGCAGTATTTT. Its translation is CASRRVTSGGLDTQYF.